The source of this T cell receptor (beta chain) is a study of T cell responses to AZD1222 COVID-19 vaccine. Regarding the study as a whole: White British ancestry dominated among donors, who included more females, and clonal diversity was possibly underestimated. The breadth and depth of Spike-specific TCRs increased once two AZD1222 doses had been given.

CDR3 length: 13 amino acids. V lost 2 bases and J lost 4, with 6 bases in between. Germline CDR1 MNHEY, CDR2 SMNVEV (reference sequence). Clones were read by immunoSEQ multiplex PCR, and TCRdb kept only the in-frame ones, dropping some. Of 150,000 to 200,000 clones in the sample, almost 95% were seen once. Concerning this clone itself: Its antigen remains unknown.

The sequence was obtained from an adult in good health. The sample here was peripheral blood, taken on day 0 of AZD1222 vaccination. The chain carries TRBV27 and TRBJ2-1; D perhaps matches TRBD2 (5 bases). CDR3 protein: CASSLTGYNEQFF. The CDR3 DNA follows: TGTGCCAGCAGTTTAACGGGGTACAATGAGCAGTTCTTC.